A selection of T cell receptor beta chains follows, all from one sample in a study of blood T cell repertoires in COVID-19. Here immunoSEQ multiplex PCR was the method, and the copy in TCRdb shows in-frame clones only, minus some. The table shows some 170,000 clones, with 81% occurring only once. The specimen was peripheral blood. Receptors originate from a woman aged 40 to 50 with COVID-19, enrolled during active disease. Each CDR3 is given with its conserved first and last residue. The D gene is left open where the match is weak. Size values are once, few and many counts, or a class for expanded clones, and some rows have none.

abundance: NA; j_gene: TRBJ1-5; v_gene: TRBV7-9; d_gene: NA; CDR3nt: TGTGCCAGCAGCTTAACTGATCAGCCCCAGCATTTT; CDR3aa: CASSLTDQPQHF
abundance: NA; j_gene: TRBJ2-7; v_gene: TRBV28; d_gene: NA; CDR3nt: TGTGCCAGCAGTTTAGTGCAGGGTATGGGCGAGCAGTACTTC; CDR3aa: CASSLVQGMGEQYF
abundance: NA; j_gene: TRBJ2-1; v_gene: TRBV2; d_gene: TRBD1; CDR3nt: TGTGCCAGCAGTGGAGACAGGGGCTCCTACAATGAGCAGTTCTTC; CDR3aa: CASSGDRGSYNEQFF
abundance: NA; j_gene: TRBJ2-3; v_gene: TRBV20-1; d_gene: NA; CDR3nt: TGCAGTGCTAGTTTATTAGTTTTCGATACGCAGTATTTT; CDR3aa: CSASLLVFDTQYF
abundance: NA; j_gene: TRBJ2-2; v_gene: TRBV2; d_gene: NA; CDR3nt: NA; CDR3aa: CASSSSTSGAYTGELFF
abundance: few; j_gene: TRBJ2-5; v_gene: TRBV9; d_gene: TRBD2; CDR3nt: TGTGCCAGCAGCGTATTTGGGACTAGCGGCCCAGAGACCCAGTACTTC; CDR3aa: CASSVFGTSGPETQYF
abundance: NA; j_gene: TRBJ1-5; v_gene: TRBV18; d_gene: NA; CDR3nt: TGTGCCAGCTCGTATACAGGGCGAGGGAATCAGCCCCAGCATTTT; CDR3aa: CASSYTGRGNQPQHF
abundance: NA; j_gene: TRBJ1-4; v_gene: TRBV4-2; d_gene: NA; CDR3nt: TGTGCCAGCAGCCCCCAGCGGGATTCTGAAAAACTGTTTTTT; CDR3aa: CASSPQRDSEKLFF
abundance: NA; j_gene: TRBJ1-2; v_gene: TRBV19; d_gene: NA; CDR3nt: TGTGCCAGTAGTATAGAAGGACAAAGGAGAACCTTC; CDR3aa: CASSIEGQRRTF
abundance: NA; j_gene: TRBJ1-5; v_gene: TRBV7-9; d_gene: NA; CDR3nt: TGTGCCAGCAGCTTGCGCGACTTGCCCCAGCATTTT; CDR3aa: CASSLRDLPQHF
abundance: NA; j_gene: TRBJ2-1; v_gene: TRBV3-1/TRBV3-2; d_gene: TRBD1; CDR3nt: TGTGCCAGCAGCCAAGAAGACAGGGTGGACAACAATGAGCAGTTCTTC; CDR3aa: CASSQEDRVDNNEQFF
abundance: NA; j_gene: TRBJ2-3; v_gene: TRBV5-1; d_gene: TRBD2; CDR3nt: TGCGCCAGCAGCTTAGGGGAGGGCTTTTGGACAGATACGCAGTATTTT; CDR3aa: CASSLGEGFWTDTQYF
abundance: NA; j_gene: TRBJ2-7; v_gene: TRBV19; d_gene: NA; CDR3nt: TGTGCCAGTAATGATGGTGATGGCCTCCTCGAGCAGTACTTC; CDR3aa: CASNDGDGLLEQYF
abundance: NA; j_gene: TRBJ2-7; v_gene: TRBV9; d_gene: TRBD1; CDR3nt: TGTGCCAGCAGCCCTCTTTTGACAGGGAGTAAATACGAGCAGTACTTC; CDR3aa: CASSPLLTGSKYEQYF
abundance: NA; j_gene: TRBJ1-3; v_gene: TRBV13; d_gene: NA; CDR3nt: TGTGCCAGCAGCTTCCCCGGGGGAGACACCATATATTTT; CDR3aa: CASSFPGGDTIYF
abundance: few; j_gene: TRBJ2-5; v_gene: TRBV29-1; d_gene: NA; CDR3nt: TGCAGCGTTGTAGATGGACAGAGCCAGGCCCAGTACTTC; CDR3aa: CSVVDGQSQAQYF
abundance: NA; j_gene: TRBJ2-1; v_gene: TRBV5-1; d_gene: TRBD2; CDR3nt: TGCGCCAGCAGCTTGGCAGGGACTAAGCCATACAATGAGCAGTTCTTC; CDR3aa: CASSLAGTKPYNEQFF
abundance: NA; j_gene: TRBJ2-2; v_gene: TRBV3-1/TRBV3-2; d_gene: TRBD1; CDR3nt: TGTGCCAGCAGCCTCGGGACAGGTAACACCGGGGAGCTGTTTTTT; CDR3aa: CASSLGTGNTGELFF
abundance: NA; j_gene: TRBJ2-1; v_gene: TRBV18; d_gene: NA; CDR3nt: TGTGCCAGCTCACTAAAAGTGGCGGATTCCTACAATGAGCAGTTCTTC; CDR3aa: CASSLKVADSYNEQFF
abundance: NA; j_gene: TRBJ2-5; v_gene: TRBV30; d_gene: TRBD2; CDR3nt: TGTGCCTGGAGTGTACGTTTACTAGCGGGAGACGAGACCCAGTACTTC; CDR3aa: CAWSVRLLAGDETQYF
abundance: NA; j_gene: TRBJ2-3; v_gene: TRBV11-3; d_gene: TRBD2; CDR3nt: TGTGCCAGCAGCCATGCGACTAGCTCGACCGCGGGAGGGCCCACAGATACGCAGTATTTT; CDR3aa: CASSHATSSTAGGPTDTQYF
abundance: NA; j_gene: TRBJ2-5; v_gene: TRBV3-1/TRBV3-2; d_gene: NA; CDR3nt: TGTGCCAGCAGCCAAGACGACACCACTTTCCAAGAGACCCAGTACTTC; CDR3aa: CASSQDDTTFQETQYF
abundance: NA; j_gene: TRBJ1-5; v_gene: TRBV7-9; d_gene: NA; CDR3nt: TGTGCCAGCAGCTTTTTGTCGGATCAGCCCCAGCATTTT; CDR3aa: CASSFLSDQPQHF
abundance: few; j_gene: TRBJ1-2; v_gene: TRBV10-3; d_gene: NA; CDR3nt: TGTGCCATCAGCTACCAGACAGAATATGGCTACACCTTC; CDR3aa: CAISYQTEYGYTF
abundance: NA; j_gene: TRBJ1-4; v_gene: TRBV6-1; d_gene: NA; CDR3nt: TGTGCCAGCAGTGAAACAGGGAAGACTAATGAAAAACTGTTTTTT; CDR3aa: CASSETGKTNEKLFF
abundance: few; j_gene: TRBJ1-6; v_gene: TRBV5-5; d_gene: NA; CDR3nt: TGTGCCAGCAGCTTGGGGGTTGGGGGGTGGAATTCACCCCTCCACTTT; CDR3aa: CASSLGVGGWNSPLHF
abundance: NA; j_gene: TRBJ1-6; v_gene: TRBV10-2; d_gene: NA; CDR3nt: TGCGCCAGCAATCCGGACAGCACCAAGAATTCACCCCTCCACTTT; CDR3aa: CASNPDSTKNSPLHF
abundance: NA; j_gene: TRBJ1-4; v_gene: TRBV23-1; d_gene: TRBD1; CDR3nt: TGCGCCAGCAGTCAACCAATCTACAGGGGCTCTAATGAAAAACTGTTTTTT; CDR3aa: CASSQPIYRGSNEKLFF
abundance: NA; j_gene: TRBJ2-5; v_gene: TRBV28; d_gene: NA; CDR3nt: TGTGCCAGCAGTTTACTTGCGACTACTCACTCGGAGACCCAGTACTTC; CDR3aa: CASSLLATTHSETQYF
abundance: NA; j_gene: TRBJ2-2; v_gene: TRBV2; d_gene: NA; CDR3nt: TGTGCCAGCAGTGAAGCGCGGGCCGCCGGGGAGCTGTTTTTT; CDR3aa: CASSEARAAGELFF
abundance: NA; j_gene: TRBJ2-7; v_gene: TRBV7-6; d_gene: TRBD1; CDR3nt: TGTGCCAGCAGCCGACCGGGACAGGGACGATACGAGCAGTACTTC; CDR3aa: CASSRPGQGRYEQYF
abundance: NA; j_gene: TRBJ2-1; v_gene: TRBV19; d_gene: TRBD2; CDR3nt: TGTGCCAGTAGTATTGGTCTAGCGGGGGAGCAGTTCTTC; CDR3aa: CASSIGLAGEQFF
abundance: NA; j_gene: TRBJ1-1; v_gene: TRBV21-1; d_gene: NA; CDR3nt: TGTGCCAGCAGCACTTCAGGGAAGGATGGCACTGAAGCTTTCTTT; CDR3aa: CASSTSGKDGTEAFF
abundance: NA; j_gene: TRBJ2-5; v_gene: TRBV5-1; d_gene: NA; CDR3nt: TGCGCCAGCAGCTTAACAGATCAAGAGACCCAGTACTTC; CDR3aa: CASSLTDQETQYF
abundance: NA; j_gene: TRBJ2-3; v_gene: TRBV5-1; d_gene: NA; CDR3nt: TGCGCCAGCAGCGGGGGGAGGAGAAATACGCAGTATTTT; CDR3aa: CASSGGRRNTQYF
abundance: few; j_gene: TRBJ2-2; v_gene: TRBV29-1; d_gene: TRBD1; CDR3nt: TGCAGCGCGGACAGGGTCGGCACCGGGGAGCTGTTTTTT; CDR3aa: CSADRVGTGELFF
abundance: NA; j_gene: TRBJ2-5; v_gene: TRBV10-3; d_gene: NA; CDR3nt: TGTGCCATCAGTGAAGGGGGGGGAGAGACCCAGTACTTC; CDR3aa: CAISEGGGETQYF
abundance: NA; j_gene: TRBJ2-5; v_gene: TRBV29-1; d_gene: TRBD2; CDR3nt: TGCAGCGGACTAGCGGGGGTTCTCCGGGAGACCCAGTACTTC; CDR3aa: CSGLAGVLRETQYF
abundance: NA; j_gene: TRBJ2-5; v_gene: TRBV7-7; d_gene: TRBD1; CDR3nt: TGTGCTAGCAGCTTAGGACAGGGGCAAGAGACCCAGTACTTC; CDR3aa: CASSLGQGQETQYF
abundance: once; j_gene: TRBJ1-1; v_gene: TRBV14; d_gene: NA; CDR3nt: TGTGCCAGCAGCCAGAACAGGGCCACTGAAGCTTTCTTT; CDR3aa: CASSQNRATEAFF